The clone carrying this TCR beta chain has a handful of counts. The antigen is not known. The same CDR3 is also encoded by other DNA sequences in this sample. V was pared by 2 bases and J by 4 bases, with 9 bases between. The CDR3 sequence is 14 residues long. Germline CDR1 is MGHDK and CDR2 is SYGVNS. This entry comes from a study of OX40 agonist ivuxolimab in advanced cancers. Findings of the study overall: Average numbers of expanded clones were greater in CD8+ T cells than in CD4+.

Assay: immunoSEQ multiplex PCR; the TCRdb copy retains only in-frame clones and omits some. The table lists tens of thousands of clones, less than 90% of them singletons, with around 2.9% in the top ten. Blood sampling took place at baseline, cycle 4 day 1, and cycle 7 day 1. This chain links TRBV25-1 with TRBJ1-3; the D is unclear. The input for sequencing was CD4+ or CD8+ T cells sorted from blood, taken in a trial of the OX40 agonist ivuxolimab. The receptor was derived from an adult with an advanced solid tumor such as melanoma, head and neck, liver or kidney cancer. Here the CDR3 reads CASSERAPGNTIYF. The CDR3 DNA follows: TGTGCCAGCAGTGAACGCGCTCCAGGAAACACCATATATTTT. The full variable domain, with the rest looked up from reference TRBV25-1 and TRBJ1-3, is EADIYQTPRYLVIGTGKKITLECSQTMGHDKMYWYQQDPGMELHLIHYSYGVNSTEKGDLSSESTVSRIRTEHFPLTLESARPSHTSQYLCASSERAPGNTIYFGEGSWLTVV.